The clone carrying this T cell receptor (beta chain) has ten or more counts. Antigen unknown. J gave up 8 bases and V 4 bases, and 4 bases lay outside the gene matches. Germline-derived CDR1 and CDR2 are SGHNT and YENEEA. This CDR3 has 14 amino acids. The entry originates in a study of T cells in Graves' hyperthyroidism and ophthalmopathy. Study at large: Peripheral blood was obtained at initial diagnosis, preceding any treatment.

Broader study findings: Among thyroid clonotypes expanded above 0.001, most also appeared in blood.

Diagnoses were established using clinical symptoms, serum thyroxine and TRAb, thyroid ultrasound and orbital computed tomography. Amplified TCR beta CDR3 regions derived from RNA transcripts. First-round RT-PCR with HTBI primers amplified the TCR CDR3 region. TCRdb itself ran the multiplex PCR reads through MiXCR, one entry per CDR3 protein. The table lists 300,000 to 450,000 distinct CDR3 sequences, 11% to 15% of them singletons. This clonotype originated in a woman aged 55-70 years with Graves' hyperthyroidism. Sequencing was done on a sample of blood. The chain combines TRBV11-3 with TRBJ1-6, with 8 bases aligning to TRBD1. The CDR3 region is CASSWDRRDSPLHF. The CDR3 nucleotides are TGTGCCAGCAGCTGGGACAGGAGGGATTCACCCCTCCACTTT.